Following are 2 T cell receptor beta chains from one sample sequenced in a study of radiotherapy plus CTLA-4 blockade in lung cancer (dated by TCRdb to between 2018 and 2020). Libraries were prepared through the immunoSEQ multiplex PCR assay. This immuneACCESS table, as held by TCRdb, lists in-frame sequences with V and J called but not all clones. Of the missing ones, under half trace to an unresolved V gene in checked studies; the others have no known cause. This sample has about 45,000 clones in its table, and less than 85% of those were observed once. In total, the top ten clones hold more than 6.5% of the sample. Material: peripheral blood, obtained from a patient treated with radiotherapy plus ipilimumab. These receptors were obtained from a human donor with non-small cell lung cancer who had stable disease on radiotherapy plus ipilimumab.

This clone was seen a single time. The chain links TRBV2 to TRBJ2-3, with D perhaps TRBD1 (5 bases). V was shortened by 5 bases and J by 6 bases, with 12 bases between the two germline ends. Germline V gene data show CDR1 as SNHLY and CDR2 as FYNNEI. This CDR3 is built from 13 residues. The CDR3 DNA reads as TGTGCCAGCAGTTCAGGGTACACCGATACGCAGTATTTT. Its protein is CASSSGYTDTQYF.

This clone was observed at least ten times. The chain has TRBV5-1 and TRBJ1-2; no reliable D call. From germline, CDR1 is SGHRS and CDR2 YFSETQ. The CDR3 contains 14 residues. Trimming took 4 bases from V and 4 from J, leaving 14 bases between them. The CDR3 protein is CASSLAGVGYGYTF. CDR3 DNA sequence: TGCGCCAGCAGCCTGGCGGGAGTAGGCTATGGCTACACCTTC.